The rows below give T cell receptor beta chains drawn from one sample of a study of control samples from healthy donors and cancer patients. This table comes from immunoSEQ multiplex PCR, and its TCRdb copy is limited to in-frame clones, with some not included. This repertoire shows about 120,000 clones, 88% found once; its top ten account for roughly 2.5%. The sequencing sample was made of blood. These TCRs come from a woman aged 70 to 79 in good health. CDR3s include the opening cysteine and the closing phenylalanine or tryptophan. D genes are given only for firm matches. Clone size is shown for a subset of rows, as once, few, many or a class of expanded clone.

NA TRBJ2-5 NA TRBV2 CARTGSTFGTQYF TGTGCCAGGACAGGTAGTACCTTCGGTACCCAGTACTTC
TRBD1 TRBJ1-5 NA TRBV27 CASSPRTGGVHQPQHF TGTGCCAGCAGTCCAAGGACAGGGGGAGTGCATCAGCCCCAGCATTTT
TRBD1 TRBJ2-1 NA TRBV5-1 CASSGSGDSTYNEQFF TGCGCCAGCAGCGGTTCAGGGGACAGTACTTACAATGAGCAGTTCTTC
TRBD2 TRBJ2-3 NA TRBV4-2 CASSQDLLAPLDTQYF TGTGCCAGCAGCCAAGATTTACTAGCGCCGTTAGATACGCAGTATTTT
NA TRBJ2-1 NA TRBV11-3 CASSLVTTSYNEQFF TGTGCCAGCAGCTTAGTCACGACAAGCTACAATGAGCAGTTCTTC
TRBD1 TRBJ2-2 NA TRBV6-5 CASSYSPKGATGELFF TGTGCCAGCAGTTACTCCCCAAAGGGGGCCACCGGGGAGCTGTTTTTT
NA TRBJ1-4 NA TRBV11-2 CASSDGRANLQKLFF TGTGCCAGCAGCGACGGACGCGCGAACCTCCAGAAACTGTTTTTT
TRBD1 TRBJ2-1 NA TRBV5-1 CASSWTGTGGDEQFF TGCGCCAGCAGCTGGACCGGGACAGGGGGCGATGAGCAGTTCTTC
NA TRBJ2-6 once TRBV5-4 CASSSTLGASSGANVLTF TGTGCCAGCAGCTCAACCCTGGGGGCCAGCTCTGGGGCCAACGTCCTGACTTTC
NA TRBJ1-1 NA TRBV6-5 CASSYETANTEAFF TGTGCCAGCAGTTACGAGACAGCGAACACTGAAGCTTTCTTT
TRBD2 TRBJ2-5 NA TRBV4-2 CASSPRTSGGRDTETQYF TGTGCCAGCAGCCCCCGCACTAGCGGGGGGAGGGACACGGAGACCCAGTACTTC
NA TRBJ1-4 NA TRBV3-1/TRBV3-2 CASSQGGGNEKLFF TGTGCCAGCAGCCAAGGAGGGGGTAATGAAAAACTGTTTTTT
NA TRBJ1-2 NA TRBV12-3/TRBV12-4 CASSLGGVEGYTF TGTGCCAGCAGTTTAGGCGGGGTTGAAGGCTACACCTTC
TRBD1 TRBJ1-1 NA TRBV6-5 CASSYSLGQGEAFF TGTGCCAGCAGTTACTCCCTTGGACAGGGGGAAGCTTTCTTT
TRBD1 TRBJ1-6 NA TRBV7-9 CASTRIGTEASPLHF TGTGCCAGCACCAGAATTGGGACAGAGGCATCACCCCTCCACTTT
NA TRBJ1-3 NA TRBV2 CASSEPSTDTGNTIYF TGTGCCAGCAGTGAGCCCTCGACGGACACTGGAAACACCATATATTTT
TRBD1 TRBJ1-6 NA TRBV27 CASQSGQNSPLHF TGTGCCAGCCAGTCGGGACAGAATTCACCCCTCCACTTT
TRBD1 TRBJ1-5 NA TRBV5-4 CASSIGQGGGQPQHF TGTGCCAGCAGCATCGGACAGGGGGGCGGTCAGCCCCAGCATTTT
TRBD2 TRBJ2-1 once TRBV7-3 CASSLIGGGLANNEQFF TGTGCCAGCAGCCTCATCGGTGGGGGACTAGCGAACAATGAGCAGTTCTTC
NA TRBJ1-5 NA TRBV12-5 CASGLGGGQPQHF TGTGCTAGTGGTTTAGGGGGTGGGCAGCCCCAGCATTTT
NA TRBJ1-2 NA TRBV29-1 CSLGGGRGYTF TGCAGCCTCGGGGGAGGTCGTGGCTACACCTTC
NA TRBJ1-2 NA TRBV18 CASSSGGGLGDYGYTF TGTGCCAGCTCATCGGGAGGGGGATTGGGCGACTATGGCTACACCTTC
NA TRBJ1-3 NA TRBV10-2 CASRDNSPNTIYF TGCGCCAGCAGGGACAACTCCCCAAACACCATATATTTT
NA TRBJ2-1 NA TRBV4-2 CASSQDQWGPTYNEQFF TGTGCCAGCAGCCAAGATCAGTGGGGGCCCACCTACAATGAGCAGTTCTTC
NA TRBJ1-2 few TRBV5-1 CASSMGDTSYGYTF TGCGCCAGCAGTATGGGGGACACCTCCTATGGCTACACCTTC
NA TRBJ2-5 NA TRBV20-1 CSGRGGETQYF TGCAGTGGAAGGGGCGGAGAGACCCAGTACTTC
NA TRBJ1-5 few TRBV6-2/TRBV6-3 CASSIGGQGNQPQHF TGTGCCAGCAGCATTGGTGGGCAGGGGAATCAGCCCCAGCATTTT
TRBD1 TRBJ1-5 NA TRBV6-6 CASSPRTGPSNQPQHF TGTGCCAGCAGTCCCCGGACAGGACCTAGCAATCAGCCCCAGCATTTT
NA TRBJ2-1 NA TRBV2 CASSESETDEEQFF TGTGCCAGCAGTGAAAGTGAGACCGACGAGGAGCAGTTCTTC
TRBD1 TRBJ1-5 NA TRBV2 CASSEDRGRLDQPQHF TGTGCCAGCAGTGAGGACAGGGGGCGTTTAGATCAGCCCCAGCATTTT
NA TRBJ1-1 NA TRBV7-9 CASSPQASGRIGAFF TGTGCCAGCAGCCCCCAGGCTTCGGGCCGAATCGGGGCTTTCTTT
TRBD1 TRBJ1-4 NA TRBV10-2 CASSDRTGTGEKLFF TGCGCCAGCAGTGACCGGACAGGGACAGGAGAGAAACTGTTTTTT
NA TRBJ2-7 NA TRBV11-2 CASSPPVGHSYEQYF TGTGCCAGCAGCCCCCCGGTCGGCCATTCCTACGAGCAGTACTTC
TRBD1 TRBJ1-4 NA TRBV12-5 CASGSGLVGTGAEKLFF TGTGCTAGTGGTTCGGGTCTCGTTGGGACAGGGGCTGAAAAACTGTTTTTT
TRBD2 TRBJ2-3 NA TRBV2 CASAPIAGGLGDTQYF TGTGCCAGCGCGCCGATAGCGGGGGGGCTGGGAGATACGCAGTATTTT
NA TRBJ2-7 NA TRBV14 CASSQEVGTLYEQYF TGTGCCAGCAGCCAAGAGGTTGGGACCCTTTACGAGCAGTACTTC
TRBD2 TRBJ2-7 NA TRBV18 CASSPPAAGAYEQYF TGTGCCAGCTCACCACCGGCAGCGGGGGCCTACGAGCAGTACTTC
NA TRBJ2-2 once TRBV11-1 CASSSPEGITGELFF TGTGCCAGCAGCTCCCCGGAGGGCATCACCGGGGAGCTGTTTTTT
TRBD1 TRBJ1-1 NA TRBV18 CASSPPPGTGAAAFF TGTGCCAGCTCACCACCCCCCGGGACAGGGGCGGCAGCTTTCTTT
NA TRBJ1-2 NA TRBV4-3 CASSQQGNNYGYTF TGCGCCAGCAGCCAACAGGGGAATAACTATGGCTACACCTTC
TRBD1 TRBJ2-1 NA TRBV5-8 CASSWRTGVQDEQFF TGTGCCAGCAGCTGGAGGACAGGGGTCCAGGATGAGCAGTTCTTC
TRBD1 TRBJ2-7 NA TRBV3-1/TRBV3-2 CASSHWDREAEQYF TGTGCCAGCAGCCACTGGGACAGGGAGGCCGAGCAGTACTTC
TRBD1 TRBJ2-7 NA TRBV18 CASSPPNRGYFFQQYF TGTGCCAGCTCACCACCTAACAGGGGCTACTTTTTCCAGCAGTACTTC
NA TRBJ2-1 NA TRBV5-8 CASSLAVRQFF TGTGCCAGCAGCTTGGCTGTGCGACAGTTCTTC
TRBD1 TRBJ1-2 NA TRBV29-1 CSASPTGMEGYTF TGCAGCGCCTCGCCGACAGGGATGGAAGGCTACACCTTC
TRBD1 TRBJ2-7 NA TRBV19 CASSGTGEGEQYF TGTGCCAGTTCCGGGACAGGGGAGGGCGAGCAGTACTTC
TRBD1 TRBJ1-1 NA TRBV19 CASSKGTGGMAEAFF TGTGCCAGCTCAAAAGGGACAGGGGGTATGGCTGAAGCTTTCTTT
NA TRBJ1-1 NA TRBV11-1 CASSGGASGAFF TGTGCCAGTTCGGGAGGGGCGAGCGGGGCTTTCTTT
TRBD1 TRBJ2-1 NA TRBV7-6 CASSLVGTEPFEQFF TGTGCCAGCAGCTTAGTAGGGACAGAACCCTTTGAGCAGTTCTTC
NA TRBJ2-7 once TRBV19 CASSIRRGSTYEQYF TGTGCCAGTAGTATCCGGCGGGGCTCAACCTACGAGCAGTACTTC
NA TRBJ1-1 NA TRBV24-1 CATSLGGGTEAFF TGTGCCACCAGTTTGGGCGGGGGCACTGAAGCTTTCTTT
NA TRBJ2-4 NA TRBV6-5 CASSYGNIGKNIQYF TGTGCCAGCAGTTACGGAAACATAGGCAAAAACATTCAGTACTTC
TRBD2 TRBJ2-3 NA TRBV10-2 CASSERRGGQDTQYF TGCGCCAGCAGTGAACGGCGGGGGGGCCAAGATACGCAGTATTTT
TRBD2 TRBJ2-7 NA TRBV9 CASSLHGLAGTYEQYF TGTGCCAGCAGCCTCCATGGACTAGCGGGAACCTACGAGCAGTACTTC
NA TRBJ1-2 NA TRBV6-5 CASQGIANYGYTF TGTGCCAGTCAGGGAATAGCTAACTATGGCTACACCTTC
NA TRBJ1-2 NA TRBV6-6 CASSPKRMGGRDYYGYTF TGTGCCAGCAGTCCGAAAAGAATGGGAGGTCGAGACTACTATGGCTACACCTTC
NA TRBJ1-2 NA TRBV2 CASSEGQGQYGYTF TGTGCCAGCAGTGAAGGCCAGGGGCAATATGGCTACACCTTC
NA TRBJ1-4 NA TRBV4-2 CASSQDAGEIEKLFF TGTGCCAGCAGCCAAGATGCCGGGGAGATTGAAAAACTGTTTTTT
NA TRBJ1-6 NA TRBV27 CASRWTSPESPLHF TGTGCCAGCAGATGGACATCACCCGAGTCACCCCTCCACTTT
NA TRBJ1-1 NA TRBV12-3/TRBV12-4 CASSWRENTEAFF TGTGCCAGCAGTTGGAGGGAGAACACTGAAGCTTTCTTT